A selection of T cell receptor beta chains follows, all from one sample in a study of long-term antiretroviral therapy in people with HIV. Profiling relied on immunoSEQ multiplex PCR, and the TCRdb table lists in-frame clones only, not all of them. Of under 50,000 clones listed, more than 75% are singletons. The specimen was unsorted PBMCs, collected 0.1 years before starting antiretroviral therapy. These TCRs come from a woman aged 45-65 years with HIV. CDR3s include the opening cysteine and the closing phenylalanine or tryptophan.

TRBV11-3	16	TRBJ2-2	CASSRTSGGGTGELFF
TRBV4-1	14	TRBJ2-7	CASSQGTGTYEQYF
TRBV6-5	13	TRBJ1-2	CASSYSRGIGYTF
TRBV5-5	14	TRBJ1-3	CASRQDRSGNTIYF
TRBV19	15	TRBJ1-4	CASTQFGLANEKLFF
TRBV2	13	TRBJ2-1	CASITGSYNEQFF
TRBV20-1	11	TRBJ2-5	CSACHPETQYF
TRBV5-1	17	TRBJ2-3	CASSLEWAHPFKDTQYF
TRBV9	16	TRBJ1-4	CASSGQLTGVGEKLFF
TRBV30	14	TRBJ1-1	CAWRHRGLYTEAFF
TRBV7-3	14	TRBJ2-7	CASSFGALSYEQYF
TRBV7-3	15	TRBJ1-1	CASSLQGLADTEAFF
TRBV7-9	14	TRBJ2-7	CASSFLSGSYEQYF
TRBV7-3	15	TRBJ1-1	CASSLTARGNTEAFF
TRBV7-9	16	TRBJ1-6	CASSLAGDRGRSPLHF
TRBV5-1	16	TRBJ1-1	CASSWGDLVGFTEAFF
TRBV6-1	16	TRBJ2-5	CASSDFLRDGKETQYF
TRBV27	15	TRBJ1-1	CASSRYNVGDTEAFF
TRBV5-5	15	TRBJ1-4	CASSLVGVWNEKLFF
TRBV5-1	14	TRBJ1-4	CASSLGQGNEKLFF
TRBV7-6	19	TRBJ1-5	CASSLCISRDPYSNQPQHF
TRBV30	12	TRBJ1-1	CAWSQGGGEAFF
TRBV5-4	15	TRBJ2-7	CASSQVGRGSYEQYF
TRBV6-1	14	TRBJ1-4	CASSDPLAGEKLFF
TRBV7-2	15	TRBJ2-7	CASSHRLAGSVEQYF
TRBV5-1	14	TRBJ2-7	CASSSGLAVYEQYF
TRBV6-5	15	TRBJ2-7	CASSQSGTGTYEQYF
TRBV9	14	TRBJ2-1	CASSVGAGGNEQFF
TRBV5-4	15	TRBJ2-7	CASRSGTGVSYEQYF
TRBV7-9	17	TRBJ2-4	CASSSNRIGKAKNIQYF
TRBV2	12	TRBJ1-6	CASTGTRSPLHF
TRBV9	15	TRBJ2-1	CASSVATNSYNEQFF
TRBV15	14	TRBJ1-1	CATSRDLGPSEAFF
TRBV30	15	TRBJ1-3	CAWGAQGFSGNTIYF
TRBV7-8	15	TRBJ1-4	CASSPDRGSNEKLFF